Sequencing of this T cell receptor (beta chain) was carried out in a study of T cell responses to AZD1222 COVID-19 vaccine. Regarding the study as a whole: Donors were mostly white British, more females; clonal diversity possibly underestimated. At study baseline, merely several AZD1222 recipients were seropositive. Repertoires were sampled only after the peak T cell response. Unmutated variant regions are reportedly the target of nearly half of TCRs that are spike-specific.

This clone has just one count. What it binds is unknown. The CDR3 loop spans 16 amino acids. Germline values: CDR1 MDHEN, CDR2 SYDVKM. V was clipped by 2 bases and J by 4 bases, with 16 bases between them. Clones were read by immunoSEQ multiplex PCR, and TCRdb kept only the in-frame ones, dropping some. The table includes under 150,000 clones, 82% detected once. The input for sequencing was peripheral blood, taken on day 0 of MenACWY control vaccination. V usage is TRBV28 and J usage is TRBJ2-3; D may be TRBD1 (5 bases). The clonotype was recovered from an adult in good health. Here the CDR3 reads CASSLHQGGAPDTQYF. The DNA of the CDR3 is TGTGCCAGCAGTTTACACCAGGGTGGGGCACCAGATACGCAGTATTTT.